This entry is about one T cell receptor beta chain. The antigen this receptor binds is unknown. No much larger clone exists at a distance of one base, and base qualities are not known. The sequencer listed for this sample is Illumina NovaSeq 6000. Synthesis of TCR cDNA relied on 5'RACE template switching, a step that introduced a universal primer site along with unique molecular identifiers. Priming of cDNA synthesis was performed from both the TCR alpha and TCR beta constant segments. Libraries were amplified in two PCR steps, with sample barcodes and sequencing adapters added in the second step. Sequencing of the libraries was done on either Illumina HiSeq 2500 (2x100 bp) or NovaSeq (2x150 bp). The published analysis was carried out like this. Reads were demultiplexed and collapsed into UMI consensus sequences with MIGEC, and V(D)J alignment was performed with MiXCR. Using edgeR on replicate PBMC samples, clonotypes were called vaccine-responding if FDR was below 0.01 and the log2 fold change was above 5 up to day 15. CD4 or CD8 identity was assigned to each bulk clonotype according to whether the clonotype was present at higher abundance in the sequenced CD4 repertoire or the sequenced CD8 repertoire. The public reads were reprocessed in TCRdb via fastp at Q25 and MiXCR, keeping in-frame beta chains. When rows share a CDR3 protein, they turn into one entry using the most common DNA and genes. The authors' filters were not applied to this entry. The sample table holds some 420,000 distinct CDR3 sequences, of which roughly a sixth were seen once. Together, the top ten hold roughly a sixth of the sample.

This record belongs to a study of T cells after yellow fever vaccination (dated by TCRdb to about 2019). For the wider study: The SMART-Seq v4 Ultra Low Input RNA kit was used to prepare libraries from fractions with low cell numbers. To track T-cell clones before and after primary and booster YFV17D yellow fever vaccination, bulk TCR alpha and beta repertoires were sequenced longitudinally. The cohort comprised two healthy male donors, one aged 18 to 29 and one aged 30 to 40 years. Blood was drawn at multiple timepoints before and after primary and secondary immunization, with bulk PBMC replicates and cell subsets isolated. Summary of the overall study and its limitations: Most clones expanded after primary vaccination were re-detected after the booster (about 95% of CD4 and about 88% of CD8), suggesting broad memory maintenance. Compared with the primary T-cell response, the secondary T-cell response was faster but weaker, reaching its peak on day 5 rather than on day 15. Only a couple of donors were included in the study, so the extent to which the findings can be generalized is limited. Computational filtering was needed because FACS-sorted repertoires could contain abundant contaminating clonotypes from the bulk population. A small share of clonotypes occurred in both CD4 and CD8 compartments, likely arising from convergent recombination.

Sample treatment or condition, as interpreted from the label and publication: live attenuated yellow fever vaccine strain. At each blood-draw timepoint, two biological replicates of bulk PBMCs were obtained. PBMCs were isolated from peripheral blood using a standard Ficoll-Paque protocol. TriZol was used to extract RNA from bulk PBMCs, from CD4 and CD8 fractions, and from dextramer-positive and dextramer-negative fractions. Here the sequenced sample was PBMCs, taken before the yellow fever booster vaccination. This sequence was found in a man between 18 and 29 years old who received the YFV17D yellow fever vaccine.

The CDR3 protein: CASSFRVRLGTDTQYF. The DNA reads as follows: TGTGCCAGCAGCTTCCGGGTTAGATTGGGCACAGATACGCAGTATTTT. The rearranged segments are TRBV11-2 and TRBJ2-3, with no confidently assigned D gene. The CDR3 numbers 16 residues from cysteine through phenylalanine. Only CDR3 DNA is held: 48 bases, read in frame from base 1. The V end loses 3 bases and the J end loses 1 base, and a stretch of 14 bases separates them. Via the germline V gene, CDR1 is SGHAT and CDR2 FQNNGV. Beyond the CDR3, the reference TRBV11-2 and TRBJ2-3 genes provide the residues; the full variable domain reads: EAGVAQSPRYKIIEKRQSVAFWCNPISGHATLYWYQQILGQGPKLLIQFQNNGVVDDSQLPKDRFSAERLKGVDSTLKIQPAKLEDSAVYLCASSFRVRLGTDTQYFGPGTRLTVL.